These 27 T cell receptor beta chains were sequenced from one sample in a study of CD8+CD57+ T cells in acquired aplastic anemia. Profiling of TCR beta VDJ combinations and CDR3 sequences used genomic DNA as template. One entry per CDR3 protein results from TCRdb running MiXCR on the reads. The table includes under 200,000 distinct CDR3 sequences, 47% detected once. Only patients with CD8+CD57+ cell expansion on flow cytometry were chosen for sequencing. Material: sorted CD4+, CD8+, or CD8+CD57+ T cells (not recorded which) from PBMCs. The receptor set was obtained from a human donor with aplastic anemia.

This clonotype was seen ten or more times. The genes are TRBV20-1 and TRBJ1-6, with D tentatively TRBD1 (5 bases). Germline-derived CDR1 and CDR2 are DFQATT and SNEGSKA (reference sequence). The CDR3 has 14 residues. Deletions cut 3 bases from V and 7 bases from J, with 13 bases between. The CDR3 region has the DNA TGCAGTGCTAGTGTGGGACCGATGAATTCACCCCTCCACTTT. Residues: CSASVGPMNSPLHF.

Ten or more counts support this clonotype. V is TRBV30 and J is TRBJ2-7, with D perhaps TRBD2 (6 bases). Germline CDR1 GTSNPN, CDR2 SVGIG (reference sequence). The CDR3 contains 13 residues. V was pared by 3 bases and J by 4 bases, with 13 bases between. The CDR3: CAWSGLARYEQYF. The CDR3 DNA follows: TGTGCCTGGAGCGGTCTAGCGCGTTACGAGCAGTACTTC.

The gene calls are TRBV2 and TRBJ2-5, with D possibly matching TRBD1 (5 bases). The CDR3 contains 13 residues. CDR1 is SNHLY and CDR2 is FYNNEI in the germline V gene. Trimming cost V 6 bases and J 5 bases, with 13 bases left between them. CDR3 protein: CASSAGLGETQYF. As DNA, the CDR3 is TGTGCCAGCAGCGCAGGGTTGGGTGAGACCCAGTACTTC. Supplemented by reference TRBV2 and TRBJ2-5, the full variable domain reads EPEVTQTPSHQVTQMGQEVILRCVPISNHLYFYWYRQILGQKVEFLVSFYNNEISEKSEIFDDQFSVERPDGSNFTLKIRSTKLEDSAMYFCASSAGLGETQYFGPGTRLLVL.

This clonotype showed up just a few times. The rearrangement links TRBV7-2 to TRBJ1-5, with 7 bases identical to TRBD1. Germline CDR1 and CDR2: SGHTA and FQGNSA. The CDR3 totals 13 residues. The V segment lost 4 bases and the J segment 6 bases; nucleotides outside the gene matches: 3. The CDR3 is CASSSGTAQPQHF. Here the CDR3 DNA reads TGTGCCAGCAGCTCCGGGACAGCTCAGCCCCAGCATTTT.

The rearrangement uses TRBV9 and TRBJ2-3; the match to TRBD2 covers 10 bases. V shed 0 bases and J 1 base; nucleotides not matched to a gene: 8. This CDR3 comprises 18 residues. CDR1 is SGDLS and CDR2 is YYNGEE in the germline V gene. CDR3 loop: CASSVAPSGSAGTDTQYF. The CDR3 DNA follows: TGTGCCAGCAGCGTAGCGCCTAGCGGGAGTGCCGGCACAGATACGCAGTATTTT.

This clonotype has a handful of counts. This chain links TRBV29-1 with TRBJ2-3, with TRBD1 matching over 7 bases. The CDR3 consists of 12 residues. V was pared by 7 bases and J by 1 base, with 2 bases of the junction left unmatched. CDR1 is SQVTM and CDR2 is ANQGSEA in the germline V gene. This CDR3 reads CSAGQGTDTQYF. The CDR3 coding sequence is TGCAGCGCCGGACAGGGCACAGATACGCAGTATTTT.

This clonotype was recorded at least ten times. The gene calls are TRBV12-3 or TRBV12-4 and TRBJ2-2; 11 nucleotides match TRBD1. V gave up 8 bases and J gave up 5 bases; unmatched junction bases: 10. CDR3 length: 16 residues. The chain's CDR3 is CASLQPGQGVTGELFF. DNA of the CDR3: TGTGCCAGCCTCCAACCGGGACAGGGGGTAACCGGGGAGCTGTTTTTT.

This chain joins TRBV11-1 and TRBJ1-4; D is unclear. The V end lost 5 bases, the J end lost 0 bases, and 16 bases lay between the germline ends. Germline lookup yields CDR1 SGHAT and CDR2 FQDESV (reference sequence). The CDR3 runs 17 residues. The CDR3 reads CASSPLLALTTNEKLFF. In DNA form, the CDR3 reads TGTGCCAGCAGCCCCCTCTTAGCCCTTACAACTAATGAAAAACTGTTTTTT.

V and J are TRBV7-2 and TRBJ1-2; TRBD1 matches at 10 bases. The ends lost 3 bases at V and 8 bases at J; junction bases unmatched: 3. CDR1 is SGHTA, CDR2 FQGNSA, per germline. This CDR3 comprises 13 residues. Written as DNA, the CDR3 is TGTGCCAGCAGCTTGACAGGGGGCCGGGGCTACACCTTC. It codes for CASSLTGGRGYTF.

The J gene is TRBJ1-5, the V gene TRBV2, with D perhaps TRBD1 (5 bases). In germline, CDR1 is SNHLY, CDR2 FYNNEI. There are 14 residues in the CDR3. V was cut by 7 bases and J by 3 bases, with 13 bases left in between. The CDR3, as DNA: TGTGCCAGCACAGGGAGAATGGACAATCAGCCCCAGCATTTT. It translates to CASTGRMDNQPQHF.

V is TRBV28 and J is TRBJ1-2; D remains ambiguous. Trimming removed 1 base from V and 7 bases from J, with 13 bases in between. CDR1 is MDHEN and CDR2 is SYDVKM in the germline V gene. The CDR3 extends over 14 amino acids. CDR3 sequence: CASSLLGQEGGYTF. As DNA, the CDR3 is TGTGCCAGCAGTTTATTAGGTCAGGAGGGTGGCTACACCTTC.

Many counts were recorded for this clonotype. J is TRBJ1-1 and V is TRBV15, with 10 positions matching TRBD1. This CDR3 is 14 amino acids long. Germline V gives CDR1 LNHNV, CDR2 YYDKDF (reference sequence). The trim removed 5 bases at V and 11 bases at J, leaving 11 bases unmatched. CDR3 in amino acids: CATSGGRQGAMAFF. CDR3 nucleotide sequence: TGTGCCACCAGCGGGGGCAGACAGGGGGCTATGGCTTTCTTT.

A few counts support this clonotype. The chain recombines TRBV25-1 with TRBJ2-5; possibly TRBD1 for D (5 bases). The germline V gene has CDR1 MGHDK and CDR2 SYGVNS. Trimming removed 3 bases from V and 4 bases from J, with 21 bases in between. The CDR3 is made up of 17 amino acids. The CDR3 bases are TGTGCCAGCAGTGACGGGTCCGTGACAGAACCCCTAGAGACCCAGTACTTC. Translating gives CASSDGSVTEPLETQYF.

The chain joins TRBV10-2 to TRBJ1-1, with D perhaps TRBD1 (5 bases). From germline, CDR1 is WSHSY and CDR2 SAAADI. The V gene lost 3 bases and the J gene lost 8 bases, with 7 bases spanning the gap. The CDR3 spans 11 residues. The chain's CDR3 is CASSDGAEAFF. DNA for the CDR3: TGCGCCAGCAGTGATGGGGCCGAAGCTTTCTTT.

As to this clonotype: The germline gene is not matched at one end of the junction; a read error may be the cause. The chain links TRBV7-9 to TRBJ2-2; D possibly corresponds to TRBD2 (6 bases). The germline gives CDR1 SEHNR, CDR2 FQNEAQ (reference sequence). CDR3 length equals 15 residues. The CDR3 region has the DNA TGTGCCAGCAGCTTAGGAACTAGCAGGGTCGAGGAGCTGTTCTTT. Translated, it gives CASSLGTSRVEELFF.

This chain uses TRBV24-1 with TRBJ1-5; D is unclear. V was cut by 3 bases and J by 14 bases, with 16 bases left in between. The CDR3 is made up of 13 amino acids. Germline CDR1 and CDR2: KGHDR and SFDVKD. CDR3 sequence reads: CATSDNRGSDEHF. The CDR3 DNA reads TGTGCCACCAGTGATAACCGGGGATCGGACGAGCATTTT.

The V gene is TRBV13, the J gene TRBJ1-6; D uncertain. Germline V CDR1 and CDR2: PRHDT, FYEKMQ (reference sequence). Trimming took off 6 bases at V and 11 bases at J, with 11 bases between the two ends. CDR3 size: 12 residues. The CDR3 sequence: CASSLQRPPLHF. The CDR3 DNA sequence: TGTGCCAGCAGTCTACAGCGGCCACCCCTCCACTTT.

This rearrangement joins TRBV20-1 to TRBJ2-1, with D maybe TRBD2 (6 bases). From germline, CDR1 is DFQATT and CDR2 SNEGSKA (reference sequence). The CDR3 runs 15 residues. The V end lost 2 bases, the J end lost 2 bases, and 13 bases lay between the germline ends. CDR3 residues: CSARHSGSAYNEQFF. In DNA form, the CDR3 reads TGCAGTGCTAGACACAGCGGGTCGGCCTACAATGAGCAGTTCTTC.

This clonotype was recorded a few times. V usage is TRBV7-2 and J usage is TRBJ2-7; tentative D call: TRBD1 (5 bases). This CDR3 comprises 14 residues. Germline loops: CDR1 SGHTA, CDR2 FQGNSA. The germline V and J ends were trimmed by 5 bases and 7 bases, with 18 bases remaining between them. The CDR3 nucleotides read TGTGCCAGCAGCACCCCGACAGAATTCAAGGAGCAGTACTTC. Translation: CASSTPTEFKEQYF.

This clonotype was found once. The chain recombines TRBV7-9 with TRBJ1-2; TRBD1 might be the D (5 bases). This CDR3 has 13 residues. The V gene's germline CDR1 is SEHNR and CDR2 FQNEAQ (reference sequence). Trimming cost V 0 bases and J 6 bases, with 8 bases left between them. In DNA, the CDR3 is TGTGCCAGCAGCTTAGCGGGGGTGGATGGCTACACCTTC. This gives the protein CASSLAGVDGYTF.

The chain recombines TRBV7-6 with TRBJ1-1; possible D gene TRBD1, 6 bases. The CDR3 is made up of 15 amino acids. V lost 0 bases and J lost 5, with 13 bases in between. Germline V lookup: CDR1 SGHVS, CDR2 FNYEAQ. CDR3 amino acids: CASSLAQGLWTEAFF. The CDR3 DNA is TGTGCCAGCAGCTTAGCGCAGGGGTTGTGGACTGAAGCTTTCTTT.

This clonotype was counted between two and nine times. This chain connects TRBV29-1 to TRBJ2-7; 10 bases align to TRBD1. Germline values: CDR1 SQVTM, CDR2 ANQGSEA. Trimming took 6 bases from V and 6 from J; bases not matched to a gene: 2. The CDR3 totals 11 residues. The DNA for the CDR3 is TGCAGCGTAGGGACAGGGGTCGAGCAGTACTTC. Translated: CSVGTGVEQYF.

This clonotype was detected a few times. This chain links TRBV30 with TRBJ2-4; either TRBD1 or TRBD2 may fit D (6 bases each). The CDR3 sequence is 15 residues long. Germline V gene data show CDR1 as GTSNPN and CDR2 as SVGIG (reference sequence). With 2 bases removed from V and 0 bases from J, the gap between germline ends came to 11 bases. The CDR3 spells CAWSKGGLAKNIQYF. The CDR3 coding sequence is TGTGCCTGGAGTAAGGGGGGACTAGCCAAAAACATTCAGTACTTC.

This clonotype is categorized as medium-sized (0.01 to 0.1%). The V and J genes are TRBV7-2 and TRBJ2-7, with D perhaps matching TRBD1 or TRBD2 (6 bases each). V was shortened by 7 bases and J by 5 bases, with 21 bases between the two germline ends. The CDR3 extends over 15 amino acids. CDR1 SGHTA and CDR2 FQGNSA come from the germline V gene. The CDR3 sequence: CASTSGGGLRNEQYF. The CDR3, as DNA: TGTGCCAGCACCTCAGGTGGGGGGCTAAGGAACGAGCAGTACTTC.

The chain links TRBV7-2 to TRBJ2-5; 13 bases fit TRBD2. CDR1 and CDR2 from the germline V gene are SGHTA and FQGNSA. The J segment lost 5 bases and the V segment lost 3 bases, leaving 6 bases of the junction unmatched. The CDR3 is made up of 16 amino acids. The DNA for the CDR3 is TGTGCCAGCAGCTTGGACGGACTAGCGGGAGACGAGACCCAGTACTTC. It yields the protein CASSLDGLAGDETQYF.

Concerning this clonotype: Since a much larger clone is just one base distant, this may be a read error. CDR3 amino acids: CASSLGGTGVNVLTF. The CDR3 region has the DNA TGCGCCAGCAGCCTGGGGGGTACTGGGGTCAACGTCCTGACTTTC. J is TRBJ2-6 and V is TRBV5-1; the D gene is possibly TRBD2 (6 bases). The V gene's germline CDR1 is SGHRS and CDR2 YFSETQ. This CDR3 has 15 amino acids. The whole variable domain, remainder taken from reference TRBV5-1 and TRBJ2-6, is KAGVTQTPRYLIKTRGQQVTLSCSPISGHRSVSWYQQTPGQGLQFLFEYFSETQRNKGNFPGRFSGRQFSNSRSEMNVSTLELGDSALYLCASSLGGTGVNVLTFGAGSRLTVL.

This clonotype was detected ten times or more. The chain's CDR3 is CASSPLTRAGEQYF. CDR3 nucleotide sequence: TGTGCCAGCAGCCCTTTAACCAGGGCAGGCGAGCAGTACTTC. The genes are TRBV3-1 and TRBJ2-7; the D gene is possibly TRBD1 (5 bases). Germline V gene sequence: CDR1 LGHDT, CDR2 YNNKEL (reference sequence). V gave up 4 bases and J gave up 6 bases, with 16 bases separating them. The CDR3 runs to 14 residues.